This T cell receptor (beta chain) was found in a study of radiation and T cells in renal cell carcinoma (dated by TCRdb to the early 2020s). Regarding the research as a whole: The samples were obtained from a clinical trial, where primary renal cell carcinomas were treated with 15 Gy stereotactic body radiation therapy and then removed by nephrectomy 4 weeks afterward. Across all 50 or so samples, roughly 3,700,000 unique CDR3 nucleotide sequences encoding 2.5 million to 3 million unique CDR3 amino acid sequences were identified. A total of 50 to 60 samples underwent TCR beta sequencing, made up of about 25 tumors and about 27 peripheral blood samples. Findings and caveats that apply to the study as a whole: Because pretreatment tumor biopsies were not available, the baseline intratumoral presence of clonotypes could not be determined. Tracking of blood repertoire dynamics stopped at approximately four weeks after treatment, with no follow-up past that point. In blood, the top tumor clonotypes increased from baseline to 2 weeks after radiation and then shrank by 4 weeks, which suggests a temporary expansion of tumor-resident clones. Because the trial had a single-armed design, the trial could not examine how radiation dose or scheduling affected the TCR repertoire.

TCR beta libraries were generated from genomic DNA with the immunoSEQ kit, following the manufacturer's recommendations. To prepare the libraries, a first multiplex PCR with proprietary primers was run, followed by a second PCR that added unique barcodes, and a bead cleanup was done after each round. Each sample batch included a kit-provided positive control reaction and a negative control reaction. The final libraries were assessed on an Agilent 4200 TapeStation D1000 ScreenTape, pooled by volume, and quantified by qPCR. An Illumina NextSeq500 fitted with a MidOutput 150-cycle cartridge performed the sequencing, running 156 Read1 cycles and 15 Index1 cycles with the kit's custom primers. The pooled library was loaded at roughly 0.94 pM with a roughly 20% PhiX control spike-in. The study's processing was this. The vendor-processed data were analyzed in R, and a clonotype was defined as all T cells that share the same CDR3 nucleotide sequence. For clone abundance analyses, frequencies were normalized to the 10,000 most abundant clones in each sample. Before analysis, public T cell clones were removed, and these numbered fewer than five per sample on average. An abundance difference of at least 32-fold between compartments was the criterion for calling clonotypes tumor-enriched or baseline blood-enriched. A beta-binomial differential abundance model was used to identify clonotypes that were expanded or contracted between blood time points. Similarity between tumor and blood repertoires was quantified using the Baroni-Urbani and Buser coefficient, and groups were compared with two-tailed Wilcoxon tests in R. TCRdb obtained this table from immuneACCESS and retained in-frame rearrangements with V and J assigned. These tables miss some clones; where compared with another copy, unresolved V genes account for less than half of the shortfall, and the remainder is unexplained. D and trimming were read from the DNA, whereas the V and J calls and clone size are those reported in that table. The sample yields 120,000 to 150,000 clones; less than 90% were counted once. The ten largest clones add up to roughly 4% of the sample.

As encoded in the germline V gene, CDR1 is SGHRS while CDR2 is YFSETQ. The trim is 0 bases for V and 3 bases for J, with a gap of 6 bases between the germline ends. From its cysteine to its phenylalanine, the CDR3 spans 14 amino acids. Only the CDR3 DNA stays, 42 bases, in frame from base 1. Concerning this clone: Its antigen has not been determined. No much larger clone exists at a distance of one base, and base qualities are not known.

Per the publication, the time point label means: baseline pretreatment blood. Read against the paper, the sample's treatment or condition label means: 15 Gy SBRT to primary tumor, nephrectomy 4 weeks later. To follow tumor-enriched clonotypes, peripheral blood was collected serially from radiation-treated patients at baseline and again at 2 weeks and 4 weeks after SBRT. Every patient's renal cell carcinoma showed clear cell pathology. The QIAamp DNA Blood Mini Kit (Qiagen) was used to prepare genomic DNA for TCR sequencing. The analyses included just those samples that passed every quality control check.

The sequence was collected from a woman aged 70-85 years with renal cell carcinoma. Sequenced material: blood, taken from a patient whose treatment included radiotherapy and nephrectomy. The rearranged chain carries TRBV5-1 and TRBJ2-2; no D gene call is confident. The CDR3 protein sequence reads: CASSLGPYTGELFF. The DNA sequence follows: TGCGCCAGCAGCTTGGGCCCATACACCGGGGAGCTGTTTTTT.